Sequencing of this TCR beta chain was carried out in a study of breast tumors, draining lymph nodes, adjacent tissues. The lymph nodes were axillary draining lymph nodes from breast cancer patients. Via MiXCR, TCRdb re-called the multiplex PCR reads, giving one row per CDR3 protein. There are some 230,000 distinct CDR3 sequences in the sample; less than 45% occur only once, and 3% to 4% lies in the top ten. The germline V gene has CDR1 KGHSH and CDR2 LQKENI. This CDR3 is built from 13 residues. Trimming took off 2 bases at V and 6 bases at J, with 7 bases between the two ends. The origin of this receptor is a female donor with breast cancer. Some clones in this sample may be carry-over from other donors' samples. Sequenced input: axillary lymph node tissue. This chain uses TRBV18 with TRBJ1-4; D not certain. The CDR3 loop is CASSPGVDEKLFF. CDR3 sequence (DNA): TGTGCCAGCTCACCAGGTGTGGATGAAAAACTGTTTTTT.